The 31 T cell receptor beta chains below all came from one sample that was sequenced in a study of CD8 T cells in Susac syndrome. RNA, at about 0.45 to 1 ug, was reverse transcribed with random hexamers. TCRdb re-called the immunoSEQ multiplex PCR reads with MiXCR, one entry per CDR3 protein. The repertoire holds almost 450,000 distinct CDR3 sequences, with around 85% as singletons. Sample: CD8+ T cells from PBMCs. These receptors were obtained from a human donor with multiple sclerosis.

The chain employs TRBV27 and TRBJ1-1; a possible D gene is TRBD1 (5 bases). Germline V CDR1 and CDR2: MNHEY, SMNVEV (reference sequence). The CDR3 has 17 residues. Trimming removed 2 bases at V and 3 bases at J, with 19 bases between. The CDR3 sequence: CASSLMAGQIGHTEAFF. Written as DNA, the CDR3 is TGTGCCAGCAGTTTAATGGCAGGGCAGATCGGGCACACTGAAGCTTTCTTT.

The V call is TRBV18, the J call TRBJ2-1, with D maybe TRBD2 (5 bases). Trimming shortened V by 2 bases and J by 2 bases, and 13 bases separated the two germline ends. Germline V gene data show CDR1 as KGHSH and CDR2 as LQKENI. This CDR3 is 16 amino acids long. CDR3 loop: CASSPRGSTPYNEQFF. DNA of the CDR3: TGTGCCAGCTCACCAAGAGGGAGTACCCCCTACAATGAGCAGTTCTTC. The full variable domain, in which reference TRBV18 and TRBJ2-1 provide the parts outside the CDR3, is NAGVMQNPRHLVRRRGQEARLRCSPMKGHSHVYWYRQLPEEGLKFMVYLQKENIIDESGMPKERFSAEFPKEGPSILRIQQVVRGDSAAYFCASSPRGSTPYNEQFFGPGTRLTVL.

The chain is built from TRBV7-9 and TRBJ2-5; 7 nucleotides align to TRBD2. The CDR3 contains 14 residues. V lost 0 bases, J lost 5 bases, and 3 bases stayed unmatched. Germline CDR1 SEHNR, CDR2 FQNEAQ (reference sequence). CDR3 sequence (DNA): TGTGCCAGCAGCTTAGCTAAGCGGGGTGAGACCCAGTACTTC. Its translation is CASSLAKRGETQYF.

The CDR3 DNA is TGTGCCAGCAGTCACCCCCGACAGGGACTAAAGGGAAACACCATATATTTT. Translation: CASSHPRQGLKGNTIYF. V and J are TRBV6-5 and TRBJ1-3, with 7 nucleotides matching TRBD1. CDR3 length equals 17 residues. The V segment lost 5 bases and the J segment 4 bases; nucleotides outside the gene matches: 14. In germline, CDR1 is MNHEY, CDR2 SVGAGI.

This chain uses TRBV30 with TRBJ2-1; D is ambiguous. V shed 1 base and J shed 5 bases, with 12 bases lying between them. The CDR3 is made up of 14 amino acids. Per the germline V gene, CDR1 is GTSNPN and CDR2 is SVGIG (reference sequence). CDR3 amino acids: CAWSALEINNEQFF. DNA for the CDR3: TGTGCCTGGAGTGCCCTAGAAATCAACAATGAGCAGTTCTTC.

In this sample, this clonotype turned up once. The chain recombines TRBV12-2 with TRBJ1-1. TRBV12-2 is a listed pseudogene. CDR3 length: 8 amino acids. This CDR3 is CASRLVSF. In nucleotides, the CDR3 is TGTGCAAGTCGCTTAGTGAGCTTT.

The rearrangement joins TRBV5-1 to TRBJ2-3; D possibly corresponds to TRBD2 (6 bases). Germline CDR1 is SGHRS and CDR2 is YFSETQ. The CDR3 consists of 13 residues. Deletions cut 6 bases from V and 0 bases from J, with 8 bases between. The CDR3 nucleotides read TGCGCCAGCACGGCGGGGAGCACAGATACGCAGTATTTT. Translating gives CASTAGSTDTQYF.

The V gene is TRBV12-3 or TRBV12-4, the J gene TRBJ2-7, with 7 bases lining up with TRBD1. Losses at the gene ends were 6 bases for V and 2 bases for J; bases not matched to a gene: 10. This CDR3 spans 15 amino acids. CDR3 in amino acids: CASSMDRPRTYEQYF. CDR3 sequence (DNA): TGTGCCAGCAGCATGGACAGGCCTCGAACCTACGAGCAGTACTTC.

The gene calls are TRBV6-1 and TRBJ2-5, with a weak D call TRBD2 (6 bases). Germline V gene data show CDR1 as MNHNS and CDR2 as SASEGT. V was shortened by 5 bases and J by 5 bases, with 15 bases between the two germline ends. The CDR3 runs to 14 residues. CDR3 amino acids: CASSSLPAGETQYF. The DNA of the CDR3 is TGTGCCAGCAGTTCCCTGCCAGCGGGTGAGACCCAGTACTTC.

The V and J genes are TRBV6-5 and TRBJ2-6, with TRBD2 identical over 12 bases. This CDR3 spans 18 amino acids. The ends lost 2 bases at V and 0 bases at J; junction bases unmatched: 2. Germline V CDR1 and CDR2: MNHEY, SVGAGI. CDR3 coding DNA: TGTGCCAGCAGTTACGGACTAGCGGGGAACTCTGGGGCCAACGTCCTGACTTTC. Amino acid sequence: CASSYGLAGNSGANVLTF.

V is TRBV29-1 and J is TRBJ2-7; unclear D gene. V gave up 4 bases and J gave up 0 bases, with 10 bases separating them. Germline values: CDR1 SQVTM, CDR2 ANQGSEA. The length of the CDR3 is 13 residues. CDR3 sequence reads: CSVVTSDSYEQYF. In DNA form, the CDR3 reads TGCAGCGTTGTCACTTCGGACTCCTACGAGCAGTACTTC.

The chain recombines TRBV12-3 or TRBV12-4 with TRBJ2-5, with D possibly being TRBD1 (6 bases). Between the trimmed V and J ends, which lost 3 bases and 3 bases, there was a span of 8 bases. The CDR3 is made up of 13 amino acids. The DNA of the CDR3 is TGTGCCAGCAGTTTTGAGGGGGAAGAGACCCAGTACTTC. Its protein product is CASSFEGEETQYF.

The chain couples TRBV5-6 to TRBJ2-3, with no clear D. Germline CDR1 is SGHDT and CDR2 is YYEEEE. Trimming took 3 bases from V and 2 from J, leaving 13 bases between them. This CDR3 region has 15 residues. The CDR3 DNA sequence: TGTGCCAGCAGCTGGTACTCACAGTTCACAGATACGCAGTATTTT. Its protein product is CASSWYSQFTDTQYF.

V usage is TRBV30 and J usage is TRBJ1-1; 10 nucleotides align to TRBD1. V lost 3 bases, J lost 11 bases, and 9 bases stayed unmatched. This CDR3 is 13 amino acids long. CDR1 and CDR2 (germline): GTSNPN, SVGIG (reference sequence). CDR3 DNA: TGTGCCTGGAGCCTCCAAGGACAGGGGGACGCTTTCTTT. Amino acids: CAWSLQGQGDAFF.

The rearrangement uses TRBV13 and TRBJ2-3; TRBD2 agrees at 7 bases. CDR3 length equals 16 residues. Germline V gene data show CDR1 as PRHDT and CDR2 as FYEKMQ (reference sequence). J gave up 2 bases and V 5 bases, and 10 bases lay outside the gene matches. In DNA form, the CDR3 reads TGTGCCAGCAGCCCCACCACTAGCGCTGACACAGATACGCAGTATTTT. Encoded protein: CASSPTTSADTDTQYF. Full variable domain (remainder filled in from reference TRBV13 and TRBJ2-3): AAGVIQSPRHLIKEKRETATLKCYPIPRHDTVYWYQQGPGQDPQFLISFYEKMQSDKGSIPDRFSAQQFSDYHSELNMSSLELGDSALYFCASSPTTSADTDTQYFGPGTRLTVL.

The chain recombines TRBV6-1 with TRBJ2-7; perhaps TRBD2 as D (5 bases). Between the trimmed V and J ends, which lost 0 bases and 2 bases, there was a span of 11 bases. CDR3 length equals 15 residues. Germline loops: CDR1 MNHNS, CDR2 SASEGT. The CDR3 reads CASSEAGSPPYEQYF. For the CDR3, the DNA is TGTGCCAGCAGTGAAGCGGGGAGTCCACCCTACGAGCAGTACTTC.

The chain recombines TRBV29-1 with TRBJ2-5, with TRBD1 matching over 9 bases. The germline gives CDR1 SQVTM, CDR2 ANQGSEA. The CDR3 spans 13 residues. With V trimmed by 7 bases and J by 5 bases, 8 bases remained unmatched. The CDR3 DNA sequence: TGCAGCGCCGTGGGACAGGGTTTGGAGACCCAGTACTTC. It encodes CSAVGQGLETQYF.

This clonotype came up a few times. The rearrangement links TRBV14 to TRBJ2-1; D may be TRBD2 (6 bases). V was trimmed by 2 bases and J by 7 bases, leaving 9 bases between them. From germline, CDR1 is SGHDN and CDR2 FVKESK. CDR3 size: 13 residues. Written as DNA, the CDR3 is TGTGCCAGCAGCCAATTTCGGGGGAATGAGCAGTTCTTC. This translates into CASSQFRGNEQFF.

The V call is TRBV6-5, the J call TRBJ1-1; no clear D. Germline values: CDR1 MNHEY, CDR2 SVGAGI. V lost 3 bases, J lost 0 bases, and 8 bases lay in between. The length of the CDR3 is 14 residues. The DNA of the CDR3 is TGTGCCAGCAGTTATAGAGGGTTGAACACTGAAGCTTTCTTT. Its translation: CASSYRGLNTEAFF.

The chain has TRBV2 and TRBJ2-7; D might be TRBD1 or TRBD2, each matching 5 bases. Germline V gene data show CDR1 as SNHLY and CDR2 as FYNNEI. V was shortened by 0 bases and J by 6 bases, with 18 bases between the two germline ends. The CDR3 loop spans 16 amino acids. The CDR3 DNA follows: TGTGCCAGCAGTGAAGCGCTCGGGACGGTAACTAGCGAGCAGTACTTC. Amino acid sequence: CASSEALGTVTSEQYF.

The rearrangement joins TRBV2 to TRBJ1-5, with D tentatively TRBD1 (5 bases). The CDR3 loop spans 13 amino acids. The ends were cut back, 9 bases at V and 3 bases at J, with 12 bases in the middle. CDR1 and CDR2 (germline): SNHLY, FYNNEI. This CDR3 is CASTDSLNQPQHF. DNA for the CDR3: TGTGCCAGTACTGACAGCCTCAATCAGCCCCAGCATTTT.

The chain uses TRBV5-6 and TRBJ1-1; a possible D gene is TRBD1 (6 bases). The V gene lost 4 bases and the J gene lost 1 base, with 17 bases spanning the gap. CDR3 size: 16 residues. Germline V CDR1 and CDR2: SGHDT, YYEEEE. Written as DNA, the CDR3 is TGTGCCAGCAGCCCCCTATGGACAGAACAGAACACTGAAGCTTTCTTT. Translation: CASSPLWTEQNTEAFF.

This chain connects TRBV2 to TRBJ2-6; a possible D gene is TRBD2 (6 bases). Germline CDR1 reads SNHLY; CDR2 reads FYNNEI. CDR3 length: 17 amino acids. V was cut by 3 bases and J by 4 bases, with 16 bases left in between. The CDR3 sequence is CASSEEAGQLGANVLTF. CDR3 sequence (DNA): TGTGCCAGCAGTGAGGAGGCGGGGCAGTTGGGGGCCAACGTCCTGACTTTC. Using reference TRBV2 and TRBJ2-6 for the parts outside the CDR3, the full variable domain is EPEVTQTPSHQVTQMGQEVILRCVPISNHLYFYWYRQILGQKVEFLVSFYNNEISEKSEIFDDQFSVERPDGSNFTLKIRSTKLEDSAMYFCASSEEAGQLGANVLTFGAGSRLTVL.

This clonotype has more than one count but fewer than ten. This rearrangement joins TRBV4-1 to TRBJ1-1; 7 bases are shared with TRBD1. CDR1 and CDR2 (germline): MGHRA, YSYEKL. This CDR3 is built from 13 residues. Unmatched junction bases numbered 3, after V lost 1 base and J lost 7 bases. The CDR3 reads CASSQAWTGEAFF. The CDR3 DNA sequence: TGCGCCAGCAGCCAAGCTTGGACAGGTGAAGCTTTCTTT.

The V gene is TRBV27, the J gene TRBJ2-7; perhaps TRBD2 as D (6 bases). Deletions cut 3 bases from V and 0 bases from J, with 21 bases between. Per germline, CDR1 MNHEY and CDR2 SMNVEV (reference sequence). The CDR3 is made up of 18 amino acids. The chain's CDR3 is CASSLIPPTSQFSYEQYF. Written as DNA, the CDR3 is TGTGCCAGCAGTTTGATTCCCCCAACTAGCCAATTCTCCTACGAGCAGTACTTC.

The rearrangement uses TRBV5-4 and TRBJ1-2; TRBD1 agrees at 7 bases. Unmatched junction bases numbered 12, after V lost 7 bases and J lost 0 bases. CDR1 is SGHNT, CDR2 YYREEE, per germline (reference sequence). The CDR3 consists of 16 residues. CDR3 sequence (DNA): TGTGCCAGCGGATGGGGACAGACACTTCCTAACTATGGCTACACCTTC. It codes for CASGWGQTLPNYGYTF.

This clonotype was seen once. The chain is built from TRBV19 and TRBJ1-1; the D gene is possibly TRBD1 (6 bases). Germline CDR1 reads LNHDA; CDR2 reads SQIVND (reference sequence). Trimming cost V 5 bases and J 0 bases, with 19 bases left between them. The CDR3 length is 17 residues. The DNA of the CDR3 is TGTGCCAGTAGTGGTTGGGACATATTGTTGATGAACACTGAAGCTTTCTTT. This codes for CASSGWDILLMNTEAFF. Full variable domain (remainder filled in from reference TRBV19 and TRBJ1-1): DGGITQSPKYLFRKEGQNVTLSCEQNLNHDAMYWYRQDPGQGLRLIYYSQIVNDFQKGDIAEGYSVSREKKESFPLTVTSAQKNPTAFYLCASSGWDILLMNTEAFFGQGTRLTVV.

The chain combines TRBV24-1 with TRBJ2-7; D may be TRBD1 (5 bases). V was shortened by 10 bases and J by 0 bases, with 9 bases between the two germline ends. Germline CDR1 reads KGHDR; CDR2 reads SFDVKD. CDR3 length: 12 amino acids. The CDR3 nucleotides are TGTGCCACGCTGACAGTCTCCTACGAGCAGTACTTC. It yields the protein CATLTVSYEQYF.

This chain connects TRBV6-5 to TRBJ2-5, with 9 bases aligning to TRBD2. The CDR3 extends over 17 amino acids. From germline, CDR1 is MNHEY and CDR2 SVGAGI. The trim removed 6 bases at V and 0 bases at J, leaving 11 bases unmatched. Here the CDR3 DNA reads TGTGCCAGCAGCCTACTCCCCCTAGCGGGATACCAAGAGACCCAGTACTTC. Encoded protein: CASSLLPLAGYQETQYF.

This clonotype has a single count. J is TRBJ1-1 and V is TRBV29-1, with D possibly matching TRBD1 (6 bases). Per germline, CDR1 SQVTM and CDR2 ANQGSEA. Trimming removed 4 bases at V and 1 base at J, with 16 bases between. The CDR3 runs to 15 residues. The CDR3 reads CSVAADSLPNTEAFF. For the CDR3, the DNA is TGCAGCGTTGCCGCGGACAGCCTCCCGAACACTGAAGCTTTCTTT.

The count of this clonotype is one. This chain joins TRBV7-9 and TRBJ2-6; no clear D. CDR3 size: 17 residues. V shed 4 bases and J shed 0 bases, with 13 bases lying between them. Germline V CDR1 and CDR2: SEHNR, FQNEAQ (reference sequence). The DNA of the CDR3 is TGTGCCAGCAGCTCCCTTCAGCAGGACTCTGGGGCCAACGTCCTGACTTTC. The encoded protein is CASSSLQQDSGANVLTF.